What follows are 12 T cell receptor beta chains derived from one specimen sequenced in a study of T cell responses to AZD1222 COVID-19 vaccine. Sequencing was performed with immunoSEQ multiplex PCR; in TCRdb, only in-frame clones are kept and a portion is missing. Found here are around 83,000 clones, more than 75% of them singletons; the top ten hold roughly 8.7%. The source was peripheral blood, collected on day 0 of AZD1222 vaccination. All receptors come from an adult in good health.

The chain uses TRBV7-9 and TRBJ2-5, with D unclear. The ends were cut back, 5 bases at V and 5 bases at J, with 6 bases in the middle. The CDR3 covers 11 residues. The germline CDR1 and CDR2 sequences are SEHNR and FQNEAQ (reference sequence). CDR3 nucleotides: TGTGCCAGCAGCCCGACCGAGACCCAGTACTTC. The encoded protein is CASSPTETQYF.

The rearrangement uses TRBV15 and TRBJ2-3; 9 nucleotides align to TRBD2. This CDR3 has 15 amino acids. Germline V gives CDR1 LNHNV, CDR2 YYDKDF (reference sequence). The trim removed 4 bases at V and 2 bases at J, leaving 4 bases unmatched. The CDR3 loop is CATSNPSGATDTQYF. The CDR3 region has the DNA TGTGCCACCAGCAACCCTAGCGGGGCCACAGATACGCAGTATTTT.

The rearrangement links TRBV14 to TRBJ2-7; D remains unclear. Trimming cost V 4 bases and J 0 bases, with 4 bases left between them. This CDR3 is built from 12 residues. Germline loops: CDR1 SGHDN, CDR2 FVKESK. The DNA for the CDR3 is TGTGCCAGCAGCCCCATCTCCTACGAGCAGTACTTC. It yields the protein CASSPISYEQYF.

The V call is TRBV24-1, the J call TRBJ2-3, with 7 bases that match TRBD1. The CDR3 loop spans 17 amino acids. The V and J ends lost 4 bases and 5 bases, in that order; junction bases with no gene match: 14. Germline V lookup: CDR1 KGHDR, CDR2 SFDVKD. This CDR3 is CATSDPSGTVGRDTQYF. DNA of the CDR3: TGTGCCACCAGTGACCCTTCCGGGACAGTGGGCAGAGATACGCAGTATTTT.

This chain links TRBV9 with TRBJ2-3; maybe TRBD2 (5 bases). With 0 bases removed from V and 5 bases from J, the gap between germline ends came to 10 bases. The CDR3 extends over 14 amino acids. From germline, CDR1 is SGDLS and CDR2 YYNGEE. The CDR3: CASSVASLRDTQYF. In nucleotides, the CDR3 is TGTGCCAGCAGCGTAGCTAGCTTGAGAGATACGCAGTATTTT.

The CDR3 DNA follows: TGTGCCAGCAGCGACGGACCCCTTCAGCCCCAGCATTTT. This sequence encodes CASSDGPLQPQHF. The chain carries TRBV5-5 and TRBJ1-5; D gene ambiguous. Germline CDR1 SGHKS, CDR2 YYEKEE (reference sequence). Trimming took off 4 bases at V and 6 bases at J, with 11 bases between the two ends. This CDR3 spans 13 amino acids.

This clone was detected once. V and J are TRBV10-2 and TRBJ2-1, with TRBD2 matching 7 bases. This CDR3 has 11 amino acids. V gave up 6 bases and J gave up 12 bases; unmatched junction bases: 5. Germline-derived CDR1 and CDR2 are WSHSY and SAAADI. CDR3 residues: CASRGGGMQFF. CDR3 coding DNA: TGCGCCAGCAGGGGGGGAGGGATGCAGTTCTTC.

V gene TRBV20-1 combines with J gene TRBJ1-2; D remains unclear. CDR1 is DFQATT, CDR2 SNEGSKA, per germline (reference sequence). V was clipped by 0 bases and J by 7 bases, with 3 bases between them. CDR3 length: 10 residues. The CDR3 sequence: CSARDLGYTF. The CDR3 DNA reads as TGCAGTGCTAGAGATCTTGGCTACACCTTC.

The chain links TRBV10-3 to TRBJ2-3; 8 bases agree with TRBD2. The V segment lost 3 bases and the J segment 0 bases; nucleotides outside the gene matches: 8. In germline, CDR1 is ENHRY, CDR2 SYGVKD. The CDR3 sequence is 17 residues long. DNA of the CDR3: TGTGCCATCAGTGATACGGGGGGGGGCCTGAGCACAGATACGCAGTATTTT. This gives the protein CAISDTGGGLSTDTQYF.

The CDR3 nucleotides are TGTGCCAGCAGCTTACTCTGGACAGGGAATATGGACACAGATACGCAGTATTTT. Translated: CASSLLWTGNMDTDTQYF. This rearrangement joins TRBV7-9 to TRBJ2-3, with TRBD1 matching 8 bases. CDR3 length equals 18 residues. Trimming removed 2 bases from V and 2 bases from J; junction bases left unmatched: 12. From germline, CDR1 is SEHNR and CDR2 FQNEAQ (reference sequence).

J is TRBJ1-4 and V is TRBV15, with a weak D call TRBD1 (5 bases). Germline-derived CDR1 and CDR2 are LNHNV and YYDKDF (reference sequence). This CDR3 is 15 amino acids long. Trimming shortened V by 3 bases and J by 3 bases, and 11 bases separated the two germline ends. Here the CDR3 reads CATSRRAQANEKLFF. As DNA, the CDR3 is TGTGCCACCAGCAGGAGGGCACAGGCTAATGAAAAACTGTTTTTT.

Concerning this clone: One end of the junction fails to match germline, which may point to a read error. V is TRBV19 and J is TRBJ2-7, with 9 nucleotides matching TRBD2. The CDR3 runs to 13 residues. Germline V lookup: CDR1 LNHDA, CDR2 SQIVND (reference sequence). DNA of the CDR3: TGTGCCAGTATGGAAGCGGGAGGCTACGAGCAGTGCTTC. This encodes CASMEAGGYEQCF.